The entry that follows covers one T cell receptor (beta chain) sequence. The antigen is undetermined. These data are taken from a study of T cell repertoires in cytomegalovirus infection. Study overall: Well-studied HLA-B-restricted CMV epitopes were used in the study alongside recently identified HLA-C-restricted ones. Indications came from public TCR beta signatures; they pointed to CMV infection and to a matching HLA type. Points from the study as a whole: The study found HLA-C-restricted CMV-specific TCR beta clonotypes dominating the ex vivo response. Adding up the frequency of public TCR beta families identified people who carried CMV plus the relevant HLA.

TCRdb re-derived calls from the reads in MiXCR, one entry per CDR3 protein. The sample contains approximately 270,000 distinct CDR3 sequences, 20% to 25% of which appear only once. The CDR3 consists of 13 residues. CDR1 is DFQATT and CDR2 is SNEGSKA in the germline V gene (reference sequence). V lost 2 bases to trimming and J lost 2 bases, with 10 bases between them. The sequenced sample was cultured PBMCs, obtained from culture after CMV antigen stimulation. The chain employs TRBV20-1 and TRBJ2-7; the D is unclear. The source of this sequence is a human donor in good health (CMV status not recorded). Some clones in this sample may be carry-over from other donors' samples. CDR3 amino acids: CSARTPLTYEQYF. CDR3 DNA: TGCAGTGCTAGAACTCCCCTTACCTACGAGCAGTACTTC.